The 4 T cell receptor beta chains below come from one sample, sequenced in a study of blood T cell repertoires in COVID-19. Measured with immunoSEQ multiplex PCR; TCRdb has only the in-frame clones, and not every one. The sample includes about 110,000 clones, approximately 80% of them seen just once. The sample taken for sequencing was peripheral blood. The receptor source for this set is a man between 65 and 85 years old with active or convalescent COVID-19.

The table lists this clone with a few counts. The V call is TRBV6-2 or TRBV6-3, the J call TRBJ2-2, with TRBD1 matching over 8 bases. The CDR3 contains 19 residues. Germline V lookup: CDR1 MNHEY, CDR2 SVGEGT. With 0 bases clipped from V and 5 bases from J, the junction kept 14 bases outside the gene matches. The CDR3 protein is CASSYSNLLGQGRTGELFF. DNA for the CDR3: TGTGCCAGCAGTTACTCGAATCTATTAGGACAGGGTCGGACCGGGGAGCTGTTTTTT.

The J gene is TRBJ1-1, the V gene TRBV2; TRBD1 might be the D (5 bases). From germline, CDR1 is SNHLY and CDR2 FYNNEI. This CDR3 has 14 amino acids. V was pared by 7 bases and J by 4 bases, with 16 bases between. Here the CDR3 reads CASIWTQGITEAFF. CDR3 coding DNA: TGTGCCAGCATCTGGACACAAGGAATCACTGAAGCTTTCTTT.

This clone is a singleton in its sample. The chain links TRBV5-1 to TRBJ1-3; 8 nucleotides line up with TRBD1. The germline V gene encodes CDR1 SGHRS and CDR2 YFSETQ. This CDR3 is built from 17 residues. Trimming at V came to 0 bases and at J to 0 bases, leaving 5 bases not matched to a gene. CDR3 region: CASSLAGQGLSGNTIYF. The CDR3 DNA is TGCGCCAGCAGCTTGGCCGGACAGGGCCTCTCTGGAAACACCATATATTTT.

V usage is TRBV28 and J usage is TRBJ2-1, with 12 positions matching TRBD2. CDR3 size: 18 residues. Germline V lookup: CDR1 MDHEN, CDR2 SYDVKM. J gave up 0 bases and V 6 bases, and 9 bases lay outside the gene matches. CDR3 bases: TGTGCCAGCAGCACCGGACTAGCGGGGCCGAGCTCCTACAATGAGCAGTTCTTC. Translating gives CASSTGLAGPSSYNEQFF. Based on the CDR3 plus reference TRBV28 and TRBJ2-1, the full variable domain is DVKVTQSSRYLVKRTGEKVFLECVQDMDHENMFWYRQDPGLGLRLIYFSYDVKMKEKGDIPEGYSVSREKKERFSLILESASTNQTSMYLCASSTGLAGPSSYNEQFFGPGTRLTVL.